The 8 T cell receptor beta chains below come from one sample, sequenced in a study of identical twins. MiXCR, applied by TCRdb to the 5' RACE reads, yields one record per CDR3 protein. The sample holds around 250,000 distinct CDR3 sequences, approximately 12% seen once. The same data also contributed to another study, on yellow fever vaccine responses in identical twins.

Sequenced sample: memory (CD45RO+) T cells sorted from blood. All receptors come from a woman between 18 and 30 years old in good health.

This sequence joins TRBV20-1 and TRBJ1-4; D gene uncertain. CDR3 size: 14 residues. V was pared by 6 bases and J by 4 bases, with 15 bases between. The germline CDR1 and CDR2 sequences are DFQATT and SNEGSKA (reference sequence). CDR3 sequence reads: CSASDVTGNEKLFF. As DNA, the CDR3 is TGCAGTGCCAGCGACGTGACGGGTAATGAAAAACTGTTTTTT.

A few counts support this clonotype. The chain links TRBV11-2 to TRBJ2-5; no clear D gene. Germline V gives CDR1 SGHAT, CDR2 FQNNGV. The length of the CDR3 is 14 residues. Trimming removed 4 bases at V and 3 bases at J, with 12 bases between. The CDR3 DNA is TGTGCCAGCAGCTATGGGTCCGAAAAAGAGACCCAGTACTTC. This codes for CASSYGSEKETQYF. Drawing the rest from reference TRBV11-2 and TRBJ2-5, the complete variable domain is EAGVAQSPRYKIIEKRQSVAFWCNPISGHATLYWYQQILGQGPKLLIQFQNNGVVDDSQLPKDRFSAERLKGVDSTLKIQPAKLEDSAVYLCASSYGSEKETQYFGPGTRLLVL.

The genes are TRBV20-1 and TRBJ2-2; D not resolved. The CDR3 totals 14 residues. V gave up 2 bases and J gave up 1 base, with 8 bases separating them. Germline V gene lookup returns CDR1 DFQATT and CDR2 SNEGSKA (reference sequence). The CDR3 sequence is CSARFDGNTGELFF. CDR3 nucleotides: TGCAGTGCTAGATTCGACGGGAACACCGGGGAGCTGTTTTTT.

In this sample, this clonotype turned up a few times. The chain recombines TRBV7-8 with TRBJ2-7; 8 bases agree with TRBD1. Looked up from germline, CDR1 is SGHVS and CDR2 is FQNEAQ. This CDR3 has 14 residues. J gave up 3 bases and V 5 bases, and 6 bases lay outside the gene matches. CDR3 DNA: TGTGCCAGCAGCATGGACAGGGTTGGCTACGAGCAGTACTTC. Translating it yields CASSMDRVGYEQYF.

J is TRBJ2-7 and V is TRBV20-1, with a tentative D call TRBD1 (5 bases). Deletions cut 4 bases from V and 3 bases from J, with 7 bases between. The CDR3 sequence is 11 residues long. From germline, CDR1 is DFQATT and CDR2 SNEGSKA (reference sequence). CDR3 nucleotides: TGCAGTGCTACAGGGATCTACGAGCAGTACTTC. It specifies CSATGIYEQYF.

This clonotype was detected only a few times. CDR3 protein: CSARRGTEAFF. CDR3 nucleotide sequence: TGCAGCGCCCGGCGGGGCACTGAAGCTTTCTTT. The chain recombines TRBV29-1 with TRBJ1-1; D gene ambiguous. With 7 bases removed from V and 4 bases from J, the gap between germline ends came to 10 bases. Germline V lookup: CDR1 SQVTM, CDR2 ANQGSEA. The CDR3 runs to 11 residues.

This clonotype was counted a few times. This chain joins TRBV20-1 and TRBJ2-5, with 7 nucleotides matching TRBD2. Trimming at V came to 2 bases and at J to 5 bases, leaving 8 bases not matched to a gene. Germline assignment: CDR1 DFQATT and CDR2 SNEGSKA (reference sequence). The CDR3 is 14 residues long. The DNA of the CDR3 is TGCAGTGCTAGATGGGGGGGGATCGAGGAGACCCAGTACTTC. Amino acid sequence: CSARWGGIEETQYF.

The J gene is TRBJ1-3, the V gene TRBV20-1; D uncertain. The germline V and J ends were trimmed by 0 bases and 4 bases, with 13 bases remaining between them. Looked up from germline, CDR1 is DFQATT and CDR2 is SNEGSKA (reference sequence). The CDR3 consists of 15 residues. CDR3 in DNA: TGCAGTGCTAGAGATTTCCGGGAGTCCGGAAACACCATATATTTT. Residues: CSARDFRESGNTIYF.